The 10 T cell receptor beta chains below all came from one sample that was sequenced in a study of patients and donors after allogeneic stem cell transplantation. TCRdb passed the RT-PCR reads through MiXCR, listing each CDR3 protein once. The data show about a million distinct CDR3 sequences, 15% to 20% seen once. Material: blood, either unsorted or a sorted T cell fraction (not recorded which). The origin of the receptors is a human donor who was either an allogeneic HSCT recipient or a stem cell or donor lymphocyte infusion donor (not recorded which). It is not recorded whose cells these are; they may come from a transplant donor.

This clonotype has at least ten counts. The chain recombines TRBV10-3 with TRBJ2-7; 7 bases match TRBD1. CDR3 length: 13 amino acids. J was trimmed by 6 bases and V by 1 base; bases with no gene match: 3. Germline CDR1 and CDR2: ENHRY and SYGVKD. CDR3 loop: CAISEYRGSEQYF. CDR3 DNA: TGTGCCATCAGTGAGTACAGGGGCAGCGAGCAGTACTTC.

This sequence joins TRBV4-3 and TRBJ1-1, with D unclear. The CDR3 sequence is 13 residues long. The V gene lost 1 base and the J gene lost 4 bases, with 7 bases spanning the gap. CDR1 is LGHNA and CDR2 is YSLEER in the germline V gene. The CDR3 is CASSQGRTTEAFF. In DNA form, the CDR3 reads TGCGCCAGCAGCCAAGGCCGAACCACTGAAGCTTTCTTT.

This chain's CDR3 is CASSLYLASGNYNEQFF. CDR3 DNA sequence: TGCGCCAGCAGCCTATACTTGGCTAGCGGAAATTACAATGAGCAGTTCTTC. V usage is TRBV4-1 and J usage is TRBJ2-1, with TRBD2 matching over 7 bases. The germline CDR1 and CDR2 sequences are MGHRA and YSYEKL. The length of the CDR3 is 17 residues. V shed 4 bases and J 4 bases; nucleotides not matched to a gene: 13.

This clonotype was detected a few times. The V and J genes are TRBV20-1 and TRBJ2-1; tentative D call: TRBD2 (6 bases). Germline V lookup: CDR1 DFQATT, CDR2 SNEGSKA (reference sequence). V gave up 0 bases and J gave up 5 bases, with 17 bases separating them. This CDR3 comprises 16 residues. CDR3 protein: CSARDAGRRPNNEQFF. The CDR3 coding sequence is TGCAGTGCTAGAGATGCGGGACGAAGGCCAAACAATGAGCAGTTCTTC.

This clonotype was seen a handful of times. The rearrangement joins TRBV3-1 to TRBJ1-2; possible D gene TRBD1, 5 bases. This CDR3 is built from 13 residues. V lost 4 bases, J lost 7 bases, and 13 bases lay in between. Germline V lookup: CDR1 LGHDT, CDR2 YNNKEL (reference sequence). The CDR3: CASSRGQVSGYTF. In DNA form, the CDR3 reads TGTGCCAGCAGCCGCGGACAAGTTAGTGGCTACACCTTC.

This clonotype was seen a handful of times. The V and J genes are TRBV7-2 and TRBJ1-1, with TRBD1 as a possible D gene (5 bases). In germline, CDR1 is SGHTA, CDR2 FQGNSA. V gave up 1 base and J gave up 6 bases, with 15 bases separating them. CDR3 length: 15 residues. CDR3 loop: CASSLGAREGPEAFF. The CDR3 nucleotides read TGTGCCAGCAGCTTAGGTGCCAGGGAGGGCCCTGAAGCTTTCTTT. Drawing the rest from reference TRBV7-2 and TRBJ1-1, the complete variable domain is GAGVSQSPSNKVTEKGKDVELRCDPISGHTALYWYRQSLGQGLEFLIYFQGNSAPDKSGLPSDRFSAERTGGSVSTLTIQRTQQEDSAVYLCASSLGAREGPEAFFGQGTRLTVV.

The V gene is TRBV27, the J gene TRBJ2-6, with 7 bases identical to TRBD2. The CDR3 contains 18 residues. V shed 1 base and J 0 bases; nucleotides not matched to a gene: 6. Germline CDR1 reads MNHEY; CDR2 reads SMNVEV (reference sequence). CDR3 DNA: TGTGCCAGCAGTTTATGGGGGAGGGATTCCTCTGGGGCCAACGTCCTGACTTTC. This gives the protein CASSLWGRDSSGANVLTF.

Only a few counts were recorded for this clonotype. V is TRBV11-2 and J is TRBJ2-5; 8 bases map to TRBD1. Germline CDR1 reads SGHAT; CDR2 reads FQNNGV. This CDR3 spans 17 amino acids. V trimming: 5 bases; J trimming: 2 bases; junction bases outside the gene matches: 13. This CDR3 is CASSRTPTGDVQETQYF. The CDR3 coding sequence is TGTGCCAGCAGCCGGACACCGACAGGGGATGTTCAAGAGACCCAGTACTTC.

The rearrangement links TRBV5-1 to TRBJ2-1; tentatively, D is TRBD1 (6 bases). Germline-derived CDR1 and CDR2 are SGHRS and YFSETQ. Between the trimmed V and J ends, which lost 4 bases and 3 bases, there was a span of 17 bases. The CDR3 contains 16 residues. The CDR3 nucleotides are TGCGCCAGCAGCCCCCGGGGACACTCGAACTACAATGAGCAGTTCTTC. The encoded protein is CASSPRGHSNYNEQFF.

The rearrangement uses TRBV30 and TRBJ1-1; D is unresolved. This CDR3 contains 13 residues. Germline-derived CDR1 and CDR2 are GTSNPN and SVGIG (reference sequence). The V end lost 2 bases, the J end lost 10 bases, and 17 bases lay between the germline ends. The CDR3 spells CAWSSPPGNRAFF. CDR3 sequence (DNA): TGTGCCTGGAGTTCCCCGCCCGGGAATAGAGCTTTCTTT.